Listed below are T cell receptor beta chains from one sample, sequenced in a study of cytomegalovirus exposure and HLA in healthy donors. Here immunoSEQ multiplex PCR was the method, and the copy in TCRdb shows in-frame clones only, minus some. There are 200,000 to 250,000 clones in the sample; 65% to 75% occur only once, and 1.8% lies in the top ten. The source material was PBMCs. The receptors were gathered from a woman aged 25 to 45 in good health and CMV-seronegative. The CDR3 runs from the conserved cysteine through the conserved F or W. The D gene is left open where the match is weak. Clone sizes are given selectively: once, few, many, or a class where the clone is expanded.

abundance: NA; j_gene: TRBJ1-4; v_gene: TRBV30; d_gene: TRBD1; CDR3nt: TGTGCCTGGAGTGCAGGGACAGGGGTGGGAAAACTGTTTTTT; CDR3aa: CAWSAGTGVGKLFF
abundance: NA; j_gene: TRBJ2-5; v_gene: TRBV11-3; d_gene: NA; CDR3nt: TGTGCCAGCAGCTTAGCGGTCGGGGAGACCCAGTACTTC; CDR3aa: CASSLAVGETQYF
abundance: few; j_gene: TRBJ1-6; v_gene: TRBV2; d_gene: NA; CDR3nt: TGTGCCAGCAGCGACGGAGGGCTTCGGTCACCCCTCCACTTT; CDR3aa: CASSDGGLRSPLHF
abundance: NA; j_gene: TRBJ1-1; v_gene: TRBV6-5; d_gene: NA; CDR3nt: TGTGCCAGCACCCCCAAAATGAACACTGAAGCTTTCTTT; CDR3aa: CASTPKMNTEAFF
abundance: NA; j_gene: TRBJ1-1; v_gene: TRBV5-1; d_gene: TRBD1; CDR3nt: TGCGCCAGCAGCCTCAGGGGGCCTGAAGCTTTCTTT; CDR3aa: CASSLRGPEAFF
abundance: NA; j_gene: TRBJ2-7; v_gene: TRBV30; d_gene: TRBD1; CDR3nt: TGTGCCTGGAGTGCGGACAGGGGTGGATACGAGCAGTACTTC; CDR3aa: CAWSADRGGYEQYF
abundance: few; j_gene: TRBJ1-1; v_gene: TRBV19; d_gene: TRBD1; CDR3nt: TGTGCCAGTAGTCCTCGGGACAGGTTGAACACTGAAGCTTTCTTT; CDR3aa: CASSPRDRLNTEAFF
abundance: NA; j_gene: TRBJ2-1; v_gene: TRBV5-1; d_gene: TRBD2; CDR3nt: TGCGCCAGCAGCTTGAGCGGGGGGCCCGGGAATGAGCAGTTCTTC; CDR3aa: CASSLSGGPGNEQFF
abundance: NA; j_gene: TRBJ1-2; v_gene: TRBV19; d_gene: TRBD1; CDR3nt: TGTGCCAGCAAAGTCCCGGGACAGGGGCGGCATGGCTACACCTTC; CDR3aa: CASKVPGQGRHGYTF
abundance: NA; j_gene: TRBJ2-1; v_gene: TRBV11-2; d_gene: NA; CDR3nt: TGTGCCAGCAGCTCCACTTCCCGCGGACTCCGTGAGCAGTTCTTC; CDR3aa: CASSSTSRGLREQFF
abundance: NA; j_gene: TRBJ2-3; v_gene: TRBV27; d_gene: TRBD2; CDR3nt: TGTGCCAGCAGCGAGCGGGAGGGTATTACAGATACGCAGTATTTT; CDR3aa: CASSEREGITDTQYF
abundance: NA; j_gene: TRBJ1-1; v_gene: TRBV5-1; d_gene: NA; CDR3nt: TGCGCCAGCAGATTTGCCACATTGAACACTGAAGCTTTCTTT; CDR3aa: CASRFATLNTEAFF
abundance: NA; j_gene: TRBJ2-7; v_gene: TRBV6-5; d_gene: TRBD2; CDR3nt: TGTGCCAGCAGGGGAGGGGTTGAGTACTTC; CDR3aa: CASRGGVEYF
abundance: NA; j_gene: TRBJ2-7; v_gene: TRBV27; d_gene: NA; CDR3nt: TGTGCCAGCAGTCCCGGTGGGGCGGTCTACGAGCAGTACTTC; CDR3aa: CASSPGGAVYEQYF
abundance: few; j_gene: TRBJ2-5; v_gene: TRBV11-3; d_gene: TRBD2; CDR3nt: TGTGCCAGCAGCCCCCTGGGTAGCGGGGGGGCCGTGAAGACCCAGTACTTC; CDR3aa: CASSPLGSGGAVKTQYF
abundance: NA; j_gene: TRBJ1-1; v_gene: TRBV6-5; d_gene: NA; CDR3nt: TGTGCCAGCAGTGAATGGGGGACAATTGCTGAAGCTTTCTTT; CDR3aa: CASSEWGTIAEAFF
abundance: NA; j_gene: TRBJ1-6; v_gene: TRBV30; d_gene: TRBD1; CDR3nt: TGTGCCTGGGGGACACAGGGGAATTCACCCCTCCACTTT; CDR3aa: CAWGTQGNSPLHF
abundance: NA; j_gene: TRBJ1-2; v_gene: TRBV21-1; d_gene: NA; CDR3nt: TGTGCCAGCAGTCTCTATTGGGACAGCTATGGCTACACCTTC; CDR3aa: CASSLYWDSYGYTF
abundance: NA; j_gene: TRBJ1-1; v_gene: TRBV7-8; d_gene: TRBD1; CDR3nt: TGTGCCAGCAGCACCAGGACAGGGATGAACACTGAAGCTTTCTTT; CDR3aa: CASSTRTGMNTEAFF
abundance: NA; j_gene: TRBJ1-4; v_gene: TRBV5-1; d_gene: TRBD1; CDR3nt: TGCGCCAGCAGCCAGGAGGGGGCGGATGAAAAACTGTTTTTT; CDR3aa: CASSQEGADEKLFF
abundance: NA; j_gene: TRBJ2-5; v_gene: TRBV13; d_gene: NA; CDR3nt: TGTGCCAGCAGCTTAGGGGGGGCAGAGACCCAGTACTTC; CDR3aa: CASSLGGAETQYF
abundance: NA; j_gene: TRBJ2-7; v_gene: TRBV19; d_gene: TRBD2; CDR3nt: TGTGCCAGTAGTCCCGGGACTAGCTATAGTAGCGAGCAGTACTTC; CDR3aa: CASSPGTSYSSEQYF
abundance: NA; j_gene: TRBJ2-3; v_gene: TRBV13; d_gene: TRBD2; CDR3nt: TGTGCCAGCATCTACGGGGGGTGCACAGATACGCAGTATTTT; CDR3aa: CASIYGGCTDTQYF
abundance: NA; j_gene: TRBJ2-3; v_gene: TRBV4-3; d_gene: TRBD2; CDR3nt: TGCGCCAGCAGCCAAGGGACTAGCGGGAAGACAGATACGCAGTATTTT; CDR3aa: CASSQGTSGKTDTQYF
abundance: NA; j_gene: TRBJ2-7; v_gene: TRBV14; d_gene: TRBD2; CDR3nt: TGTGCCAGCAGCTTCCTAGCGGGAGCTTCCGACGAGCAGTACTTC; CDR3aa: CASSFLAGASDEQYF
abundance: NA; j_gene: TRBJ1-4; v_gene: TRBV5-1; d_gene: NA; CDR3nt: TGCGCCAGCATGGGGGAGGATAATGAAAAACTGTTTTTT; CDR3aa: CASMGEDNEKLFF
abundance: NA; j_gene: TRBJ2-7; v_gene: TRBV30; d_gene: TRBD1; CDR3nt: TGTGCCTGGGGGACAGGGGAATCCTACGAGCAGTACTTC; CDR3aa: CAWGTGESYEQYF
abundance: NA; j_gene: TRBJ2-1; v_gene: TRBV27; d_gene: TRBD2; CDR3nt: TGTGTCAGCAGTGGCCGGACTAGCGGGCTCTCCTACAATGAGCAGTTCTTC; CDR3aa: CVSSGRTSGLSYNEQFF
abundance: NA; j_gene: TRBJ2-1; v_gene: TRBV9; d_gene: NA; CDR3nt: TGTGCCAGCAGCGAAGACTTGAGCTCCTACAATGAGCAGTTCTTC; CDR3aa: CASSEDLSSYNEQFF
abundance: few; j_gene: TRBJ1-1; v_gene: TRBV11-1; d_gene: NA; CDR3nt: TGTGCCAGCAGCTTTAGCAGGGTGAACACTGAAGCTTTCTTT; CDR3aa: CASSFSRVNTEAFF
abundance: once; j_gene: TRBJ2-7; v_gene: TRBV10-1; d_gene: NA; CDR3nt: TGCGCCAGCAGTGAGTCGGGCAGACCATCTTCCTACGAGCAGTACTTC; CDR3aa: CASSESGRPSSYEQYF
abundance: NA; j_gene: TRBJ1-4; v_gene: TRBV18; d_gene: NA; CDR3nt: TGTGCCAGCTCCCTTCGTCGGAGGAGCGGACCCGAATCGACTAATGAAAAACTGTTTTTT; CDR3aa: CASSLRRRSGPESTNEKLFF
abundance: NA; j_gene: TRBJ2-1; v_gene: TRBV6-6; d_gene: NA; CDR3nt: TGTGCCAGCACTCTTCGGACGGGGAAATATGAGCAGTTCTTC; CDR3aa: CASTLRTGKYEQFF
abundance: NA; j_gene: TRBJ1-5; v_gene: TRBV10-2; d_gene: NA; CDR3nt: TGCGCCAGCAGTGCGGGGTTTGAGGATCAGCCCCAGCATTTT; CDR3aa: CASSAGFEDQPQHF
abundance: NA; j_gene: TRBJ1-6; v_gene: TRBV27; d_gene: NA; CDR3nt: TGTGCCAGCAGTTTTAGAGGCACACCCCTCCACTTT; CDR3aa: CASSFRGTPLHF
abundance: NA; j_gene: TRBJ2-5; v_gene: TRBV4-1; d_gene: NA; CDR3nt: TGCGCCAGCAGTCATCCTGGGGGGTGGGAGACCCAGTACTTC; CDR3aa: CASSHPGGWETQYF
abundance: once; j_gene: TRBJ2-2; v_gene: TRBV7-8; d_gene: TRBD2; CDR3nt: TGTGCCAGCAGCTTAGGGCACTTTGGGACTAGCGGGGGGGTACGGAACACCGGGGAGCTGTTTTTT; CDR3aa: CASSLGHFGTSGGVRNTGELFF
abundance: NA; j_gene: TRBJ2-1; v_gene: TRBV11-3; d_gene: NA; CDR3nt: TGTGCCAGCAGCCACAGGGCTACCTCTTACAATGAGCAGTTCTTC; CDR3aa: CASSHRATSYNEQFF
abundance: NA; j_gene: TRBJ1-3; v_gene: TRBV7-6; d_gene: NA; CDR3nt: TGTGCCAGCAGCTTAGAGCCGGGGGGCCGAAACACCATATATTTT; CDR3aa: CASSLEPGGRNTIYF
abundance: few; j_gene: TRBJ1-1; v_gene: TRBV6-5; d_gene: NA; CDR3nt: TGTGCCAGCAGTTACATGGGGGCAATCGTCGCTGAAGCTTTCTTT; CDR3aa: CASSYMGAIVAEAFF